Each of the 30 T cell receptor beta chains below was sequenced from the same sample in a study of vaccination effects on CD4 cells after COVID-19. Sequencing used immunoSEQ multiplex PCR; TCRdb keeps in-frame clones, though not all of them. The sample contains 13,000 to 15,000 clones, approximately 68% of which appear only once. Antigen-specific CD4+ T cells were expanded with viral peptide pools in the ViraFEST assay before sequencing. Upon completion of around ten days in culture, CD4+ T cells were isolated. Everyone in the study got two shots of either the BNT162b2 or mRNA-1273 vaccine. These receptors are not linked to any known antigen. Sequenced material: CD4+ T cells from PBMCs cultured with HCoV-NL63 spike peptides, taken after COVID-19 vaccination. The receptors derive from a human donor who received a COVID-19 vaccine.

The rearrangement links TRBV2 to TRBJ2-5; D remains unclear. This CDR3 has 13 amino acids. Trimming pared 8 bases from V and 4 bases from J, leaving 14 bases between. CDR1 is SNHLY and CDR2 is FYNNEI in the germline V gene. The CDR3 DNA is TGTGCCAGCGGGTCCATCCCTCCAGAGACCCAGTACTTC. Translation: CASGSIPPETQYF. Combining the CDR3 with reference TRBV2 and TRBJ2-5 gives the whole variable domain EPEVTQTPSHQVTQMGQEVILRCVPISNHLYFYWYRQILGQKVEFLVSFYNNEISEKSEIFDDQFSVERPDGSNFTLKIRSTKLEDSAMYFCASGSIPPETQYFGPGTRLLVL.

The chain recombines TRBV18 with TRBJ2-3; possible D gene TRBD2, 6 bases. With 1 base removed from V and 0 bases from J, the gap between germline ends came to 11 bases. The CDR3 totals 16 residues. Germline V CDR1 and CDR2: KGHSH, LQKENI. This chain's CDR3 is CASSPLAGTSTDTQYF. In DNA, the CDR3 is TGTGCCAGCTCACCACTCGCGGGGACTAGCACAGATACGCAGTATTTT.

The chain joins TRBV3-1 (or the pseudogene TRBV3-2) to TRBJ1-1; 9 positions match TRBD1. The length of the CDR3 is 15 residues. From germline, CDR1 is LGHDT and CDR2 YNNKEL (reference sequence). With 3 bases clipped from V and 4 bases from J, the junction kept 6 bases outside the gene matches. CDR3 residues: CASSQSGTGFTEAFF. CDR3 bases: TGTGCCAGCAGCCAGTCCGGGACAGGGTTCACTGAAGCTTTCTTT.

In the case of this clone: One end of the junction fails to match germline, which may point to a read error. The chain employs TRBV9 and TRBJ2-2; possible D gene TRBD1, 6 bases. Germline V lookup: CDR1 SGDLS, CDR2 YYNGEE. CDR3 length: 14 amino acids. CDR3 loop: CANSPRTAGGELFF. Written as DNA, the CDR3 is TGTGCCAACAGCCCCCGGACAGCCGGTGGGGAGCTGTTTTTT.

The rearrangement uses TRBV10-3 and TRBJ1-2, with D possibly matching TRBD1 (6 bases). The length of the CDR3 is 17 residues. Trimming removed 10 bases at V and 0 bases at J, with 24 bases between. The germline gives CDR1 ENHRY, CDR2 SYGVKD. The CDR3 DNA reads TGTGCCACGGGGGGCTCCTGGGTAGCTCAAACTAACTATGGCTACACCTTC. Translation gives CATGGSWVAQTNYGYTF.

Here the CDR3 reads CASSGRMSSYNSPLHF. The CDR3 DNA follows: TGTGCCAGCAGTGGGCGGATGAGCTCCTATAATTCACCCCTCCACTTT. The V and J genes are TRBV2 and TRBJ1-6; D is unclear. Per germline, CDR1 SNHLY and CDR2 FYNNEI. The V end was cut by 4 bases, the J end by 0 bases, with 10 bases between. This CDR3 spans 16 amino acids.

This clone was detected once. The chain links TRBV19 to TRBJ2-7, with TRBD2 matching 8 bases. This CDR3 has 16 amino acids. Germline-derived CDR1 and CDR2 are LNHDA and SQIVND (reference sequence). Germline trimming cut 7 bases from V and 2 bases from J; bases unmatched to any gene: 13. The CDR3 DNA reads TGTGCCAGTAACTCACCCGGGACTAGTCCTCCCTACGAGCAGTACTTC. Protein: CASNSPGTSPPYEQYF.

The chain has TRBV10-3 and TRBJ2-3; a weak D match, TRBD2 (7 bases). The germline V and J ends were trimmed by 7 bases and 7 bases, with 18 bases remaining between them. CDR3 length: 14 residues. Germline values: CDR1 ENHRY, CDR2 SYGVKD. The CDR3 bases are TGTGCCATCACTGGCGAGGGGGGGGCGAATACGCAGTATTTT. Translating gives CAITGEGGANTQYF.

This chain's CDR3 is CASSQDLGQSYGYTF. CDR3 in DNA: TGCGCCAGCAGCCAAGATTTGGGACAGTCTTATGGCTACACCTTC. The chain is built from TRBV4-3 and TRBJ1-2, with TRBD1 matching over 7 bases. The CDR3 loop spans 15 amino acids. The V gene's germline CDR1 is LGHNA and CDR2 YSLEER. Trimming took 0 bases from V and 5 from J; bases not matched to a gene: 6.

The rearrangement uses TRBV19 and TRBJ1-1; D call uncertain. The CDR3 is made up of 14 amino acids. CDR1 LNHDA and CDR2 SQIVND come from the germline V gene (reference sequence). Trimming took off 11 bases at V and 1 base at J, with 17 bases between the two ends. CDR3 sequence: CAQPGPLWNTEAFF. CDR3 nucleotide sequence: TGTGCCCAACCTGGGCCCCTATGGAACACTGAAGCTTTCTTT.

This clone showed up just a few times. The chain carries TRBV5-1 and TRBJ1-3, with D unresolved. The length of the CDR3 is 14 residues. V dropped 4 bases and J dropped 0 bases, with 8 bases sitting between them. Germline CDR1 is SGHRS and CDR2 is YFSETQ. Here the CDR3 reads CASSDGYSGNTIYF. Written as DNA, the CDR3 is TGCGCCAGCAGCGACGGGTACTCTGGAAACACCATATATTTT.

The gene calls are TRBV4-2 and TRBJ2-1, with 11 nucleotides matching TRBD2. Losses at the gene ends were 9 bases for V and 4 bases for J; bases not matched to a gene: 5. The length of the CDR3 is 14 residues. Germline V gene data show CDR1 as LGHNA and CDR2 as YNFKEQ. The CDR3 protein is CASKRTSGYNEQFF. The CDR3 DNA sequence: TGTGCCAGTAAAAGGACTAGCGGGTACAATGAGCAGTTCTTC.

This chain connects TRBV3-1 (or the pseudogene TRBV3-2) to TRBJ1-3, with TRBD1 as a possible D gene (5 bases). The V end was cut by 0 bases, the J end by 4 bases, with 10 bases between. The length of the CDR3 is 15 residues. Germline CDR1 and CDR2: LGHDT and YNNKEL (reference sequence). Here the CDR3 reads CASSQEGRAGNTIYF. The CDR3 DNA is TGTGCCAGCAGCCAAGAAGGCAGGGCCGGAAACACCATATATTTT.

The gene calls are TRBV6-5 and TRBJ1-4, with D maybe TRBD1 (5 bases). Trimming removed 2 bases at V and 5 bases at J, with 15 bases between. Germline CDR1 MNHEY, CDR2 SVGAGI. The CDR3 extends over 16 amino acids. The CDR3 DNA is TGTGCCAGCAGTTACGGCAGGGCCGATGGGAATGAAAAACTGTTTTTT. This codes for CASSYGRADGNEKLFF.

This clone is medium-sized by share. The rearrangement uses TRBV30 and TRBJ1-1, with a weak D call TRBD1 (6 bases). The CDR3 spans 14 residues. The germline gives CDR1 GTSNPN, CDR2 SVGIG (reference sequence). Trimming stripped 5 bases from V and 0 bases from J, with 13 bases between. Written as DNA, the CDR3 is TGTGCCTGGGGGGGGCAGGGGATGAACACTGAAGCTTTCTTT. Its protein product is CAWGGQGMNTEAFF.

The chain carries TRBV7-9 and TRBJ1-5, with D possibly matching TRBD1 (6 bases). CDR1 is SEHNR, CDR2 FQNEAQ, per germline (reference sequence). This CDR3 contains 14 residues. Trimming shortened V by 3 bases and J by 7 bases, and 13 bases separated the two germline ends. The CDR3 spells CASSLTGSGQPQHF. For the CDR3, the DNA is TGTGCCAGCAGCTTGACAGGTTCTGGGCAGCCCCAGCATTTT. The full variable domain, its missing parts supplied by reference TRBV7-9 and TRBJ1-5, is DTGVSQNPRHKITKRGQNVTFRCDPISEHNRLYWYRQTLGQGPEFLTYFQNEAQLEKSRLLSDRFSAERPKGSFSTLEIQRTEQGDSAMYLCASSLTGSGQPQHFGDGTRLSIL.

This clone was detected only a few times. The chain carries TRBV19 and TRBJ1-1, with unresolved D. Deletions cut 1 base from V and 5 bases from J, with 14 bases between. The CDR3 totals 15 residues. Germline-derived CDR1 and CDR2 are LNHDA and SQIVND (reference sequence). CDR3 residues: CASSIGRSGRTEAFF. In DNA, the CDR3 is TGTGCCAGTAGTATAGGAAGGTCGGGTAGGACTGAAGCTTTCTTT.

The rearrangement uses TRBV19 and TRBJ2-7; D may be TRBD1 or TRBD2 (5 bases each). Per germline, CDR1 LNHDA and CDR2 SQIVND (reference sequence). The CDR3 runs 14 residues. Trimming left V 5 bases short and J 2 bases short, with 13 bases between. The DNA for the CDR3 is TGTGCCAGTAGTTCCCGGGACCAAGCCTACGAGCAGTACTTC. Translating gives CASSSRDQAYEQYF.

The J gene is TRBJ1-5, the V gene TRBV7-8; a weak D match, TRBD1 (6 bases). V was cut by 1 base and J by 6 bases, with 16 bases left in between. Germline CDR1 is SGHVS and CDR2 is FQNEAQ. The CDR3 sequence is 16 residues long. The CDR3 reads CASSLDAGALSQPQHF. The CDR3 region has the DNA TGTGCCAGCAGCTTAGATGCAGGGGCCTTAAGTCAGCCCCAGCATTTT.

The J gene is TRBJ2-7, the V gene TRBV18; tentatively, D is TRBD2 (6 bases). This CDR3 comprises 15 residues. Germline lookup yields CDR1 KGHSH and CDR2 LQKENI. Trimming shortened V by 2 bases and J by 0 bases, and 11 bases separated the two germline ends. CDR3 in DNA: TGTGCCAGCTCACCAAACTTCGGGAGCTCCTACGAGCAGTACTTC. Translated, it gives CASSPNFGSSYEQYF.

The CDR3 bases are TGTGCCAGCAGCCCCGCGGGGGGAGGAAGTGAGCAGTTCTTC. It yields the protein CASSPAGGGSEQFF. V is TRBV7-2 and J is TRBJ2-1, with 8 nucleotides matching TRBD2. Germline-derived CDR1 and CDR2 are SGHTA and FQGNSA. There are 14 residues in the CDR3. The junction had 9 bases not matched to a gene; V was cut back by 5 bases and J by 9 bases.

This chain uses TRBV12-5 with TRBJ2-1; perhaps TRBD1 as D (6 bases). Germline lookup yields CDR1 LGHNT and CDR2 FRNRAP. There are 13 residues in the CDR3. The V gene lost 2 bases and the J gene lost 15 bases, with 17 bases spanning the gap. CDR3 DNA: TGTGCTAGTGGTTTGAGTACAGGGCTAAAGGGGTTCTTC. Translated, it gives CASGLSTGLKGFF.

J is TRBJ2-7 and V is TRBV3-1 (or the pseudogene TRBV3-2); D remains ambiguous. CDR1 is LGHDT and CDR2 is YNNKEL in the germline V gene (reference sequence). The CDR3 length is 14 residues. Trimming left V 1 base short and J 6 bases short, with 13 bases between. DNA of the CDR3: TGTGCCAGCAGCCAAGCCCTAGGTGGTGTCGAGCAGTACTTC. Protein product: CASSQALGGVEQYF.

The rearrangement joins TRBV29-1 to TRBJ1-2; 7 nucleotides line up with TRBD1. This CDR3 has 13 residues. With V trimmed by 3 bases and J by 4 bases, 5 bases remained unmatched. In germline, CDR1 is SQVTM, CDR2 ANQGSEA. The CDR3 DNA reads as TGCAGCGTTGACCCACAGGGGACCTATGGCTACACCTTC. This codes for CSVDPQGTYGYTF.

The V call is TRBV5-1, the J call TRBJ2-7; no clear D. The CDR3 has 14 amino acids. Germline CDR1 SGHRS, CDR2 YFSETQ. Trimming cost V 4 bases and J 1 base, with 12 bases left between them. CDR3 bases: TGCGCCAGCAGCCCTATCCAACAGTCCTACGAGCAGTACTTC. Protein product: CASSPIQQSYEQYF.

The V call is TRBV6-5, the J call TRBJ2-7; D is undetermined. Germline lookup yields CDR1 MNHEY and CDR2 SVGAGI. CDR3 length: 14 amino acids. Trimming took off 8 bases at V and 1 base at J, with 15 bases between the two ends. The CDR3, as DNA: TGTGCCAGCTCCGAGGACGTGAGATCCTACGAGCAGTACTTC. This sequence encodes CASSEDVRSYEQYF.

The chain's CDR3 is CASSLRQGGETQYF. The DNA for the CDR3 is TGTGCCAGCAGTTTAAGGCAGGGAGGGGAGACCCAGTACTTC. V is TRBV27 and J is TRBJ2-5; the match to TRBD2 covers 7 bases. The trim removed 2 bases at V and 5 bases at J, leaving 5 bases unmatched. There are 14 residues in the CDR3. Germline lookup yields CDR1 MNHEY and CDR2 SMNVEV (reference sequence).

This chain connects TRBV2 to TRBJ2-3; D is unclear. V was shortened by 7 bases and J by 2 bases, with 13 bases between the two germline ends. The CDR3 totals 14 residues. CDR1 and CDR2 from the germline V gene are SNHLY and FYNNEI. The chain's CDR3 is CASTLAGPTDTQYF. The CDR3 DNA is TGTGCCAGCACGTTGGCAGGCCCCACAGATACGCAGTATTTT.

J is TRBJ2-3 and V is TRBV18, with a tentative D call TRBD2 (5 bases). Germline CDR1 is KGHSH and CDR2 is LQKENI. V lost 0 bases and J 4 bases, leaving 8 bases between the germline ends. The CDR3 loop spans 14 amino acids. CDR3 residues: CASSPPIGADTQYF. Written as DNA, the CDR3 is TGTGCCAGCTCACCACCGATCGGGGCAGATACGCAGTATTTT. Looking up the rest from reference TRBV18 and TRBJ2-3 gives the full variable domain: NAGVMQNPRHLVRRRGQEARLRCSPMKGHSHVYWYRQLPEEGLKFMVYLQKENIIDESGMPKERFSAEFPKEGPSILRIQQVVRGDSAAYFCASSPPIGADTQYFGPGTRLTVL.

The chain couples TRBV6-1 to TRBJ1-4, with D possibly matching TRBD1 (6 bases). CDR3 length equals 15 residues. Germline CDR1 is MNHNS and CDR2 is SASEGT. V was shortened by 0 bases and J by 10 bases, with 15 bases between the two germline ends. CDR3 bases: TGTGCCAGCAGTGAAGCAAGGGAGGGGGAGGGAAAACTGTTTTTT. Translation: CASSEAREGEGKLFF.